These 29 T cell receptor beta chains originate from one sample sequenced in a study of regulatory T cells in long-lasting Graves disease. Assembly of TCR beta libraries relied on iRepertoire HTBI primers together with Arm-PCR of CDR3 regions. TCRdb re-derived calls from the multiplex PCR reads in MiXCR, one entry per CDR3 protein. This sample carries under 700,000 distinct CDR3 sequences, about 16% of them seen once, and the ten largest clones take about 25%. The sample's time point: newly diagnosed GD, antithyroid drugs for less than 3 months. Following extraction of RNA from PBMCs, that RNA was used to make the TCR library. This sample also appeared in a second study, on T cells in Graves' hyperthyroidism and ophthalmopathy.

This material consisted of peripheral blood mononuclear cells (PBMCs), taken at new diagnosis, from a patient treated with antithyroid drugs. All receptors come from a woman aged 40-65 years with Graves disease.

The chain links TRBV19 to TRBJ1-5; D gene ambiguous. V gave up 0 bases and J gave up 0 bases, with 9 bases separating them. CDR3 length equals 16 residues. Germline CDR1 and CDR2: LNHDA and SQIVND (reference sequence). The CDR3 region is CASSIEGTLSNQPQHF. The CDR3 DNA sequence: TGTGCCAGTAGTATAGAGGGCACCCTTAGCAATCAGCCCCAGCATTTT. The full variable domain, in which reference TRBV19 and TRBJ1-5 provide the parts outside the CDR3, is DGGITQSPKYLFRKEGQNVTLSCEQNLNHDAMYWYRQDPGQGLRLIYYSQIVNDFQKGDIAEGYSVSREKKESFPLTVTSAQKNPTAFYLCASSIEGTLSNQPQHFGDGTRLSIL.

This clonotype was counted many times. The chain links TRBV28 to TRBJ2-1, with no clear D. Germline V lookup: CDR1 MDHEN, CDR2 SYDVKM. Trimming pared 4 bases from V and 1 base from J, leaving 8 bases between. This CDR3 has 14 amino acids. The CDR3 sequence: CASSYFSSYNEQFF. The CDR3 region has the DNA TGTGCCAGCAGTTACTTCTCGTCCTACAATGAGCAGTTCTTC.

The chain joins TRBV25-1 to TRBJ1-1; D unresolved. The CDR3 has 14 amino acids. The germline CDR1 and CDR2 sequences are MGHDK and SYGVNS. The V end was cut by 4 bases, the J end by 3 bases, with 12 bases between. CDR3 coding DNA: TGTGCCAGCAGTGGTAGTATAGGGTACACTGAAGCTTTCTTT. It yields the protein CASSGSIGYTEAFF.

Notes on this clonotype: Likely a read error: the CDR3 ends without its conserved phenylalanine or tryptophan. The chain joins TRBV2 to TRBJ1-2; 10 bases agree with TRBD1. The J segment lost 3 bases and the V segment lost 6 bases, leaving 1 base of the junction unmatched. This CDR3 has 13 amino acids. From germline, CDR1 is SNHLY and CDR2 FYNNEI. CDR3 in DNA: TGTGCCAGCAGGGACAGGGGGGACTATGGCTACACCGTC. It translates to CASRDRGDYGYTV.

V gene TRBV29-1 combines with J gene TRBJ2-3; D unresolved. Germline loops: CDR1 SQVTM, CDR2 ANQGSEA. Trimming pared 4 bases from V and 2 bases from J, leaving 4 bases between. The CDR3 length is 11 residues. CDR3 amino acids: CSVAFTDTQYF. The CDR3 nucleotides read TGCAGCGTTGCCTTCACAGATACGCAGTATTTT.

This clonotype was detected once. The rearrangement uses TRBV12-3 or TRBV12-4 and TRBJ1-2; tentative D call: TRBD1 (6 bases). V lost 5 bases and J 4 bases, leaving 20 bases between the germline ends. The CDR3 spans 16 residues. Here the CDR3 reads CASSPEGGARGYGYTF. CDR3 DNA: TGTGCCAGCAGTCCCGAGGGGGGGGCGCGCGGCTATGGCTACACCTTC.

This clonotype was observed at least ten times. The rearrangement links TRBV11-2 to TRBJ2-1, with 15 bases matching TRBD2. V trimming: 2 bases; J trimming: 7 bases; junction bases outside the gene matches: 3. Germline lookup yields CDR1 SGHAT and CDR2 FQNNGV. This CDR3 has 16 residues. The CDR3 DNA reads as TGTGCCAGCAGCTTAAGGACTAGCGGGGGGGGAAATGAGCAGTTCTTC. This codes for CASSLRTSGGGNEQFF. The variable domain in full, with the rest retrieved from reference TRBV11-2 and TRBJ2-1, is EAGVAQSPRYKIIEKRQSVAFWCNPISGHATLYWYQQILGQGPKLLIQFQNNGVVDDSQLPKDRFSAERLKGVDSTLKIQPAKLEDSAVYLCASSLRTSGGGNEQFFGPGTRLTVL.

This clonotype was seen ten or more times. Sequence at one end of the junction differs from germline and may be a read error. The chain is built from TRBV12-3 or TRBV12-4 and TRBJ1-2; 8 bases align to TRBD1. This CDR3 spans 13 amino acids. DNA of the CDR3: TGTGCCAGCAGTTTTACAGGGGGTAATACTATTTCCTTC. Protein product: CASSFTGGNTISF.

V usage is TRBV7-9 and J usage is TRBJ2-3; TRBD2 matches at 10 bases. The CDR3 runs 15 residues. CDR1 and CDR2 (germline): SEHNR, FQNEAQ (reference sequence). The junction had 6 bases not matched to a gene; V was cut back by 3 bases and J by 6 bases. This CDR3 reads CASSFSGGTQDTQYF. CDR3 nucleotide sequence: TGTGCCAGCAGCTTTAGCGGGGGGACTCAGGATACGCAGTATTTT.

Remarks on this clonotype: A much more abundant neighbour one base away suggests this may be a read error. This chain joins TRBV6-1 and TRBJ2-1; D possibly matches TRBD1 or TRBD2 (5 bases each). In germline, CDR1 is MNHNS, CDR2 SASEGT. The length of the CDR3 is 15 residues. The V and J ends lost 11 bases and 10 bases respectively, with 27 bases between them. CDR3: CAATPRGPRLGEQFF. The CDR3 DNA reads TGTGCCGCCACCCCGAGGGGACCTCGTCTCGGGGAGCAGTTCTTC.

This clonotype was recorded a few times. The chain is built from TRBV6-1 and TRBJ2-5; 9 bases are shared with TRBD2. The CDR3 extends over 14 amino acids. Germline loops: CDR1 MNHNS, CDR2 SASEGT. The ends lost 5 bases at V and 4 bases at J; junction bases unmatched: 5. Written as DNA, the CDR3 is TGTGCCAGCAGTCTAGCGGGGCCAGTAGAGACCCAGTACTTC. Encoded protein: CASSLAGPVETQYF.

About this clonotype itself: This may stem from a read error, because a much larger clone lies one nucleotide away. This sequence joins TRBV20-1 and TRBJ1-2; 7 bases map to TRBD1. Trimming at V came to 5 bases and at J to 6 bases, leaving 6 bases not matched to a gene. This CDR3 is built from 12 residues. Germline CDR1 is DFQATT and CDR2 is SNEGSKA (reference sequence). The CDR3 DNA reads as TGCAGTGCTGGGACAGAGCCAGATGGCTACACCTTC. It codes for CSAGTEPDGYTF.

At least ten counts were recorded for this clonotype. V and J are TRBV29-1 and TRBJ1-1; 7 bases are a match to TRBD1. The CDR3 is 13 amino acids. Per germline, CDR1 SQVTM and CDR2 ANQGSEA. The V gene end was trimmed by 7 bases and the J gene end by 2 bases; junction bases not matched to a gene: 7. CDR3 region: CSAKGAGNTEAFF. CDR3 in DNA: TGCAGCGCCAAGGGGGCTGGAAACACTGAAGCTTTCTTT.

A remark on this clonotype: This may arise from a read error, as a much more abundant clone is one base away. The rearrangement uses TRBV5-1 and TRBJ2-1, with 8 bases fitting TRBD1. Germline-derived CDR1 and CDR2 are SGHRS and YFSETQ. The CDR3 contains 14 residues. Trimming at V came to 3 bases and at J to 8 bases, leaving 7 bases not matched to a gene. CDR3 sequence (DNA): TGCGCCAGCAGCTCTGGACAGGGCCACGATGAGCAGTTCTTC. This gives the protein CASSSGQGHDEQFF.

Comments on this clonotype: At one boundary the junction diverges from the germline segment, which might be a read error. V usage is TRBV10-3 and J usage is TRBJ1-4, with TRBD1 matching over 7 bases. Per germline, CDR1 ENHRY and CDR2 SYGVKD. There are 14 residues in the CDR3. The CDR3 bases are TGTGCCATCAGGGGGACAGAACAAAATGAAAGACTGTTTTTT. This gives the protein CAIRGTEQNERLFF.

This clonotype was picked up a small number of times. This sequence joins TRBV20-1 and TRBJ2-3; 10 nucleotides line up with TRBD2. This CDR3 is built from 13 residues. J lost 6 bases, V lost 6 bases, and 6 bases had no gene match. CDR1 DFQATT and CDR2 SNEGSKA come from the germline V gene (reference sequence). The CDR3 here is CSARAGGGDTQYF. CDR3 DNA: TGCAGTGCCCGAGCGGGGGGGGGCGATACGCAGTATTTT.

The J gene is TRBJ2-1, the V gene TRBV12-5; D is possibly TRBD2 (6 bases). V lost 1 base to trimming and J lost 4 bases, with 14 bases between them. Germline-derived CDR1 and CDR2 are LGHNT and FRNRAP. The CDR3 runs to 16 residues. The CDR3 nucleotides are TGTGCTAGTGGTTTGGCGGGGGACGGATCTTACAATGAGCAGTTCTTC. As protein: CASGLAGDGSYNEQFF. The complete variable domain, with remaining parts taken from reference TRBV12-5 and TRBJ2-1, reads DARVTQTPRHKVTEMGQEVTMRCQPILGHNTVFWYRQTMMQGLELLAYFRNRAPLDDSGMPKDRFSAEMPDATLATLKIQPSEPRDSAVYFCASGLAGDGSYNEQFFGPGTRLTVL.

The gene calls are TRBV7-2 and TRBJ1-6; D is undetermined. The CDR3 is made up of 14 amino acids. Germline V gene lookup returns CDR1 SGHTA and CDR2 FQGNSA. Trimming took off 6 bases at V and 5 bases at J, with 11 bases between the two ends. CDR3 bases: TGTGCCAGCAGTCCCGACATAAATAATTCACCCCTCCACTTT. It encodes CASSPDINNSPLHF.

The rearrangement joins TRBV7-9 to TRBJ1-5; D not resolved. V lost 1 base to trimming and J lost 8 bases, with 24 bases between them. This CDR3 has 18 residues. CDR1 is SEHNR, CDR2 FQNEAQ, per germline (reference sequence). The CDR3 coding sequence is TGTGCCAGCAGCTTAGTCCCCATTGGCAGGTCCAACGTGGAGCCCCAGCATTTT. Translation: CASSLVPIGRSNVEPQHF.

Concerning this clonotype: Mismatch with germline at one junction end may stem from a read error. CDR3 sequence: CASSNPTGGWYF. The CDR3 nucleotides read TGTGCCAGTAGTAACCCGACAGGTGGTTGGTACTTC. This chain connects TRBV19 to TRBJ2-1; a possible D gene is TRBD1 (6 bases). Germline CDR1 is LNHDA and CDR2 is SQIVND (reference sequence). This CDR3 comprises 12 residues.

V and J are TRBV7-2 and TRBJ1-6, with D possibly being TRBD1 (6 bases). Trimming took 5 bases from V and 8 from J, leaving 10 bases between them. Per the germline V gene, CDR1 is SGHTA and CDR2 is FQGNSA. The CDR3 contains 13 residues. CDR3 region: CASSLHRDSPLHF. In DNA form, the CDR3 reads TGTGCCAGCAGCCTTCACAGGGATTCACCCCTCCACTTT.

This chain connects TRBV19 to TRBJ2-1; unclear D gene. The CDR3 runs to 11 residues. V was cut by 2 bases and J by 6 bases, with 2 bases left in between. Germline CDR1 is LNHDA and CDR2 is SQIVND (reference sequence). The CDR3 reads CASSISNEQFF. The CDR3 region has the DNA TGTGCCAGTAGTATAAGCAATGAGCAGTTCTTC.

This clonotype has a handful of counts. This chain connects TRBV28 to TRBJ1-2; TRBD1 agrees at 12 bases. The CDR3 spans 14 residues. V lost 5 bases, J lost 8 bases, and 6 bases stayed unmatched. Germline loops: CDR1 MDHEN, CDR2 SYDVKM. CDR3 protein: CASSPRDRGRGYTF. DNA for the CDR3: TGTGCCAGCAGTCCCCGGGACAGGGGGCGCGGCTACACCTTC.

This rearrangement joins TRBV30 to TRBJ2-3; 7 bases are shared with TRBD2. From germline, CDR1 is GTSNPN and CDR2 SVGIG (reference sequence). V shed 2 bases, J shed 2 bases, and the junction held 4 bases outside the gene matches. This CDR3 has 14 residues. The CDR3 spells CAWSRLAATDTQYF. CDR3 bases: TGTGCCTGGAGTAGGCTAGCGGCCACAGATACGCAGTATTTT.

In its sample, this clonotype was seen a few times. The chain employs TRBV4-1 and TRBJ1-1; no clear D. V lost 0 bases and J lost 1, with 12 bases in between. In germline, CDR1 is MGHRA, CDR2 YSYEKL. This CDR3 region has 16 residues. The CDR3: CASSQELRSANTEAFF. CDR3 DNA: TGCGCCAGCAGCCAAGAATTAAGGTCGGCGAACACTGAAGCTTTCTTT.

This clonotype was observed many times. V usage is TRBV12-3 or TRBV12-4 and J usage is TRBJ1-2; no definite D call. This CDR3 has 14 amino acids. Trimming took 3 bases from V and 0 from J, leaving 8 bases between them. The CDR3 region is CASSFRQTNYGYTF. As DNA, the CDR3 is TGTGCCAGCAGTTTCCGGCAAACTAACTATGGCTACACCTTC.

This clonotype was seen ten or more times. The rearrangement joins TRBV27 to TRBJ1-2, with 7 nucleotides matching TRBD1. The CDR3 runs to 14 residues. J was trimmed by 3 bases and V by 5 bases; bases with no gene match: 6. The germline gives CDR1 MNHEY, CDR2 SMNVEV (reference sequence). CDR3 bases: TGTGCCAGCAGTCAACCGGGACAGCACTATGGCTACACCTTC. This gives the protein CASSQPGQHYGYTF.

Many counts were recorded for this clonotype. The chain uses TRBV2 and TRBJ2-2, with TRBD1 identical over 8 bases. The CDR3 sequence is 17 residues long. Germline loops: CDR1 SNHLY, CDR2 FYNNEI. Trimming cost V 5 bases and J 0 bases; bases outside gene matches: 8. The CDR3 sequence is CASSTGGYGANTGELFF. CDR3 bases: TGTGCCAGCAGTACAGGGGGATACGGGGCGAACACCGGGGAGCTGTTTTTT.

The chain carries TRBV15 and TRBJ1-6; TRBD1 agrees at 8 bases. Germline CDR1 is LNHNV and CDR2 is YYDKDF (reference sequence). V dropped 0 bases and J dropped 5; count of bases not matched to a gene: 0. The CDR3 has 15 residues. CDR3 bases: TGTGCCACCAGCAGAGAGACAGGGGATAATTCACCCCTCCACTTT. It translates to CATSRETGDNSPLHF.